This T cell receptor (beta chain) came from a study of blood T cell repertoires in COVID-19. Authors' data handling: Amplification from reference gene primers served as the basis for estimated nucleated cell counts. The method was immunoSEQ multiplex PCR; TCRdb's version includes in-frame clones alone and lacks a portion of them. V, J and clone size are those of that table, while D and trimming were read from the DNA. The table lists roughly 330,000 clones, around 82% of them singletons. Sequences were obtained from peripheral blood. The receptor was derived from a woman between 45 and 60 years old with acute or convalescent COVID-19.

The CDR3 DNA reads TGTGCCAGCAGTCCTAGGGGGCCAGATACGCAGTATTTT. Amino acids: CASSPRGPDTQYF. The J gene is TRBJ2-3, the V gene TRBV6-5; TRBD1 matches at 7 bases. V dropped 5 bases and J dropped 4; count of bases not matched to a gene: 3. The CDR3 is 13 amino acids. The germline CDR1 and CDR2 sequences are MNHEY and SVGAGI.